This is a list of T cell receptor beta chains from one sample in a study of identical twins' blood T cells. MiXCR was run by TCRdb on the 5' RACE reads, yielding one entry per CDR3 protein. The sample includes 350,000 to 400,000 distinct CDR3 sequences, 28% of them seen just once. Sequenced sample: PBMCs. Receptors originate from a woman aged 18-55 years in good health. CDR3s include the opening cysteine and the closing phenylalanine or tryptophan. Each record gives: D gene, V gene, J gene, CDR3 protein. A D gene is named only where the DNA matches it firmly.

>NA|TRBV10-3|TRBJ1-1
CATRAGTGNTEAFF
>NA|TRBV23-1|TRBJ2-2
CASEGVVRELFF
>TRBD2|TRBV29-1|TRBJ2-3
CSGGGGDLTDTQYF
>NA|TRBV5-1|TRBJ1-2
CASRSGEKNGYTF
>NA|TRBV11-2|TRBJ2-1
CASSLLTHRTSYNEQFF
>TRBD2|TRBV20-1|TRBJ2-3
CSARKTGTSPDTQYF
>TRBD2|TRBV11-2|TRBJ2-3
CASSLEAAGADTQYF
>NA|TRBV7-8|TRBJ2-3
CASSLRVNTQYF
>NA|TRBV7-2|TRBJ1-5
CASSFQATNNQPQHF
>TRBD2|TRBV11-2|TRBJ2-1
CASSLLGGTSAYNEQFF
>NA|TRBV28|TRBJ2-7
CASSFIGQDYEQYF
>NA|TRBV9|TRBJ1-2
CASTRQTGQYGYTF
>NA|TRBV28|TRBJ1-1
CASRPRAPVEAFF
>NA|TRBV29-1|TRBJ1-5
CSVWDGNQPQHF
>NA|TRBV12-3/TRBV12-4|TRBJ1-1
CASTKGPTEAFF
>NA|TRBV7-9|TRBJ1-1
CASSAVAEAFF
>NA|TRBV7-9|TRBJ2-2
CASSLVESGELFF
>TRBD2|TRBV7-2|TRBJ2-2
CARPGGQFTGELFF
>NA|TRBV6-6|TRBJ1-1
CASRPGGNTEAFF
>NA|TRBV29-1|TRBJ1-5
CSVGGANQPQHF
>TRBD2|TRBV12-3/TRBV12-4|TRBJ2-7
CASAPWSWEGEQYF
>NA|TRBV4-3|TRBJ1-1
CASSPRRLMNTEAFF
>NA|TRBV27|TRBJ1-1
CASSLGANRVTFF
>NA|TRBV27|TRBJ1-3
CASRLGGSSGNTIYF
>TRBD2|TRBV20-1|TRBJ2-3
CSAVSGGDSTDTQYF
>NA|TRBV20-1|TRBJ1-1
CSARAGAGNAEAFF
>NA|TRBV10-2|TRBJ1-1
CASSTSRTRTEAFF
>NA|TRBV27|TRBJ2-5
CASKGAEETQYF
>NA|TRBV10-3|TRBJ2-1
CAISEPGTPNNEQFF
>NA|TRBV27|TRBJ1-5
CACREGSNQPQHF
>NA|TRBV6-2/TRBV6-3|TRBJ2-1
CASSYQDYYSYNEQFF
>NA|TRBV29-1|TRBJ1-5
CSAADLDQPQHF
>NA|TRBV6-1|TRBJ1-1
CANFFMGGDTEAFF
>TRBD2|TRBV18|TRBJ2-3
CASSPTGGLVDTQYF
>NA|TRBV9|TRBJ2-3
CASSPLITDTQYF
>TRBD2|TRBV7-9|TRBJ2-1
CASSLEGLAGGYNEQFF
>NA|TRBV7-2|TRBJ1-6
CASSLRDGNSPLHF
>NA|TRBV7-9|TRBJ2-2
CASSLSIFANTGELFF
>NA|TRBV12-5|TRBJ1-2
CASGLGTVGGYTF
>NA|TRBV7-9|TRBJ2-1
CASSVDRGGGKFF
>TRBD2|TRBV11-1|TRBJ2-5
CASSFYSGGRETQYF
>NA|TRBV5-1|TRBJ1-2
CASSLESGNYGYTF
>TRBD2|TRBV10-3|TRBJ2-3
CAIQSGGKDTQYF
>TRBD2|TRBV28|TRBJ2-5
CASSLGRLAGETQYF
>TRBD1|TRBV9|TRBJ1-4
CASSVELGGEKLFF
>NA|TRBV20-1|TRBJ2-3
CSAVGKIGLPSSTDTQYF
>NA|TRBV29-1|TRBJ2-1
CSGEGHGTDEQFF
>NA|TRBV5-1|TRBJ2-1
CASSFIRGANEQFF